The present entry profiles one T cell receptor (beta chain) with its context. The sample belongs to a study of blood T cell repertoires in COVID-19. Study overall: The United States, Italy and Spain were the sources of the acute and convalescent COVID-19 samples. PBMCs, B-cell-depleted T cells, or T cells were the source of the cDNA or gDNA that made up the material.

Original handling: Amplification of reference gene primers was used by the study to estimate nucleated cell counts. Data came from immunoSEQ multiplex PCR; TCRdb stores just in-frame clones and leaves some out. Clonal size and the V and J genes are those of that table, whereas D and trimming came from the DNA. Of a few hundred thousand clones listed, 85% were seen once; the top ten hold 3.5% to 4%. CDR1 and CDR2 from the germline V gene are SGHAT and FQNNGV. Trimming cost V 2 bases and J 1 base, with 9 bases left between them. The CDR3 totals 15 residues. The sample was peripheral blood. The clonotype was recovered from a woman between 18 and 29 years old with acute or convalescent COVID-19. The rearrangement joins TRBV11-2 to TRBJ1-5; D may be TRBD1 (5 bases). The CDR3 DNA sequence: TGTGCCAGCAGCTTACTACGGGGGAGCAATCAGCCCCAGCATTTT. This sequence encodes CASSLLRGSNQPQHF.